Sequencing of this T cell receptor (beta chain) was carried out in a study of regulatory T cells in long-lasting Graves disease. Study-wide findings and caveats: With persistent disease, TRBV28, TRBJ1-2 and TRBJ2-5 were the favored segments. Analyses excluded thyroid tissue, covering peripheral blood alone. The study found lower TCR diversity in persistent Graves' patients than in newly diagnosed ones.

There are 13 residues in the CDR3. Trimming removed 4 bases from V and 0 bases from J, with 9 bases in between. The germline V gene has CDR1 SQVTM and CDR2 ANQGSEA. Described time point: newly diagnosed GD, antithyroid drugs for less than 3 months. With RNA extracted from PBMCs as input, the TCR library was made. Patients came from an endocrinology department in Xi'an, China. Both iRepertoire HTBI primers and Arm-PCR of CDR3 regions were used to build the TCR beta libraries. TCRdb re-called the multiplex PCR reads through MiXCR, storing one row per CDR3 protein. The table shows some 250,000 distinct CDR3 sequences, with around 19% occurring only once. In this sample, this clonotype turned up many times. Its antigen is undetermined.

Here the sequenced sample was peripheral blood mononuclear cells (PBMCs), taken at new diagnosis, from a patient treated with antithyroid drugs. The chain is built from TRBV29-1 and TRBJ1-1; D ambiguous. The clonotype originates from a female donor with Graves disease. For the CDR3, the DNA is TGCAGCGTTGGGTCAGCCATGAACACTGAAGCTTTCTTT. As protein: CSVGSAMNTEAFF.